The next 3 T cell receptor beta chains were all read from a single sample in a study of blood T cells in healthy people across ages. Through a sample-barcoded 5' primer and a J-beta primer mix, a second PCR was run for roughly 7 to 11 cycles. TCRdb passed the 5' RACE reads through MiXCR, listing each CDR3 protein once. The sample comprises roughly 2 million distinct CDR3 sequences, roughly 49% of which are singletons, and over 2% rests with the top ten. The sample taken for sequencing was blood. All receptors derive from a woman aged 40 to 50 in good health.

The chain has TRBV20-1 and TRBJ1-5; D gene ambiguous. Trimming cost V 4 bases and J 9 bases, with 13 bases left between them. The CDR3 loop spans 12 amino acids. Germline V lookup: CDR1 DFQATT, CDR2 SNEGSKA (reference sequence). The CDR3 bases are TGCAGTGCTATTCCCGGGCTCGGGCCCCAGCATTTT. This encodes CSAIPGLGPQHF.

This clonotype was detected a few times. The V and J genes are TRBV20-1 and TRBJ1-5; D is unresolved. Germline CDR1 is DFQATT and CDR2 is SNEGSKA (reference sequence). The CDR3 consists of 12 residues. V was shortened by 5 bases and J by 0 bases, with 5 bases between the two germline ends. The CDR3 loop is CSALYSNQPQHF. The CDR3 DNA follows: TGCAGTGCTTTGTATAGCAATCAGCCCCAGCATTTT.

This clonotype was detected a few times. The V call is TRBV4-3, the J call TRBJ2-7; no firm D call. Germline CDR1 LGHNA, CDR2 YSLEER. The CDR3 is 12 amino acids. V lost 0 bases and J 5 bases, leaving 5 bases between the germline ends. The CDR3 is CASSQDGDEQYF. DNA of the CDR3: TGCGCCAGCAGCCAAGATGGGGACGAGCAGTACTTC.